This T cell receptor (beta chain) was identified during a study of T-cell reconstitution after alpha-beta-depleted transplantation in children. This clonotype appeared many times. CDR3 length: 15 residues. V was cut by 6 bases and J by 2 bases, with 13 bases left in between. CDR1 and CDR2 (germline): SEHNR, FQNEAQ (reference sequence). A TCRbeta library incorporating unique molecular identifiers was prepared. TCRdb passed the PCR reads through MiXCR, listing each CDR3 protein once. This repertoire shows 60,000 to 85,000 distinct CDR3 sequences, around a sixth found once; its top ten account for around half.

The input for sequencing was PBMCs, mostly from graft donor cells, taken 360 days after TCRalphabeta/CD19-depleted stem cell transplant. This receptor was identified in a male patient aged 2 to 9 who had a stem cell transplant for acute lymphoblastic leukemia, so the T cells may come from the graft donor. The V and J genes are TRBV7-9 and TRBJ2-2; no clear D. The chain's CDR3 is CASRPKRRNTGELFF. CDR3 DNA sequence: TGTGCCAGCAGGCCGAAAAGGCGTAACACCGGGGAGCTGTTTTTT.